In its sample, the clone carrying this T cell receptor (beta chain) was seen once. The antigen is not known. The PCR contained 60 Vbeta and 13 Jbeta primers. In the original processing: Unique TCR beta chains totaled 80 million to 100 million in a later count, with about 11 million of them shared. Sequencing was performed with immunoSEQ multiplex PCR; in TCRdb, only in-frame clones are kept and a portion is missing. V, J and clone size are those of that table, while D and trimming were read from the DNA. Among 84,000 or so clones, around 82% were seen once, and the ten largest hold about 3.5%. This entry comes from a study of cytomegalovirus exposure and HLA in healthy donors. Findings and limits, study-wide: In a later analysis, a genetic analysis reported fewer productive-TCR N-insertions in an Asian-associated ancestry cluster than the cohort average. Testing in vitro showed a few CMV-associated chains specific for CMV antigens. A later analysis associated 16,951 TCR beta sequences with HLA alleles at a 0.05 false discovery rate.

V dropped 0 bases and J dropped 8; count of bases not matched to a gene: 6. CDR1 is LNHNV, CDR2 YYDKDF, per germline (reference sequence). The CDR3 runs to 16 residues. The sequence was collected from a man aged 50 or older in good health and CMV-seronegative. V is TRBV15 and J is TRBJ1-4; 10 nucleotides match TRBD1. Input material: PBMCs. Written as DNA, the CDR3 is TGTGCCACCAGCAGAGACCCCGGGACAGGGGTCGAAAAACTGTTTTTT. This gives the protein CATSRDPGTGVEKLFF.